Sequencing of this T cell receptor (beta chain) was carried out in a study of human T cells and chemical hapten exposure. CDR1 SGHRS and CDR2 YFSETQ come from the germline V gene. The V and J ends lost 3 bases and 1 base respectively, with 19 bases between them. CDR3 length: 17 amino acids. Individual cDNA molecules in this library carried unique molecular identifiers. As processed by the authors: Sample TCR totals centred on a median of approximately 95,000, ranging about 23,224 to 700,000. TCRdb recomputed calls from the RACE reads with MiXCR, one row per CDR3 protein. The V and J calls were determined by TCRdb, not by the authors. The repertoire holds hundreds of thousands of distinct CDR3 sequences, over 6% seen once, with approximately 5.4% in the top ten. Time point specified: patch test 2, 6 weeks after DPC sensitization. Documented treatment: therapeutic diphenylcyclopropenone sensitization with weekly scalp DPC.

This clonotype was obtained from a woman between 18 and 29 years old with alopecia areata. Some clones in this sample may be carry-over from other donors' samples. This specimen consisted of whole blood, obtained in connection with sensitization to the hapten diphenylcyclopropenone (DPC). The J gene is TRBJ1-1, the V gene TRBV5-1; maybe TRBD1 (5 bases). CDR3: CASSSFSRTPSNTEAFF. For the CDR3, the DNA is TGCGCCAGCAGCTCCTTCAGCAGGACACCTTCGAACACTGAAGCTTTCTTT.